The 3 T cell receptor beta chains below all came from one sample that was sequenced in a study of cytomegalovirus exposure and HLA in healthy donors. 13 Jbeta primers and 60 Vbeta primers were used for the PCR. Only in-frame clones appear in the TCRdb table, and some are missing; sequencing was by immunoSEQ multiplex PCR. The table has more than 85,000 clones, roughly 13% seen once. Source material: PBMCs. These receptors were taken from a man between 40 and 49 years old in good health and CMV-seropositive.

This clone was observed a handful of times. V and J are TRBV27 and TRBJ1-1; tentative D call: TRBD1 (5 bases). This CDR3 comprises 13 residues. Trimming took 5 bases from V and 1 from J, leaving 8 bases between them. CDR1 is MNHEY and CDR2 is SMNVEV in the germline V gene (reference sequence). The CDR3 DNA reads TGTGCCAGCAGTCTGGACAAGAACACTGAAGCTTTCTTT. This codes for CASSLDKNTEAFF.

This clone showed up just a few times. J is TRBJ2-5 and V is TRBV28; 10 bases map to TRBD1. Germline CDR1 MDHEN, CDR2 SYDVKM. V lost 5 bases to trimming and J lost 5 bases; unmatched junction nucleotides: 14. This CDR3 contains 17 residues. The CDR3 nucleotides are TGTGCCAGCAGTAGAAGGGACAGGGGAGTGTCGACGGAGACCCAGTACTTC. Protein product: CASSRRDRGVSTETQYF. Full variable domain (outside the CDR3, taken from reference TRBV28 and TRBJ2-5): DVKVTQSSRYLVKRTGEKVFLECVQDMDHENMFWYRQDPGLGLRLIYFSYDVKMKEKGDIPEGYSVSREKKERFSLILESASTNQTSMYLCASSRRDRGVSTETQYFGPGTRLLVL.

The chain employs TRBV6-1 and TRBJ2-7, with 7 bases fitting TRBD2. Germline V lookup: CDR1 MNHNS, CDR2 SASEGT. After removal of 7 bases from V and 5 bases from J, the junction contained 2 bases not matched to a gene. This CDR3 has 11 residues. For the CDR3, the DNA is TGTGCCAGCATCCTAGCGGACGAGCAGTACTTC. This gives the protein CASILADEQYF.